This T cell receptor (beta chain) stems from a study of T-cell memory formation after mild COVID-19. This CDR3 spans 17 amino acids. Germline V lookup: CDR1 SGHTA, CDR2 FQGNSA. Trimming shortened V by 2 bases and J by 5 bases, and 18 bases separated the two germline ends. Each CDR3 protein is one row after TCRdb ran MiXCR on the 5' RACE reads. Of 450,000 to 700,000 distinct CDR3 sequences in the sample, roughly 18% are singletons; the top ten hold 12%. The rearrangement links TRBV7-2 to TRBJ1-4; no definite D call. Sequenced input: PBMCs or a T cell subset sorted from them (not recorded which). The clonotype originates from an adult woman who had mild COVID-19 (a few samples of this study predate the infection). Cell type and time point are not known. As DNA, the CDR3 is TGTGCCAGCAGCTTACCTCCGCACTATCAAGGAAATGAAAAACTGTTTTTT. It translates to CASSLPPHYQGNEKLFF.